This TCR beta chain was found in a study of blood T cell repertoires in COVID-19. Study overall: The study drew acute and convalescent COVID-19 samples from the United States, Italy and Spain. Nucleic acid was either cDNA or gDNA, and it came from T cells, B-cell-depleted T cells, or PBMCs.

Clones were read by immunoSEQ multiplex PCR, and TCRdb kept only the in-frame ones, dropping some. Among 95,000 to 150,000 clones listed, 82% were seen once. The junction had 4 bases not matched to a gene; V was cut back by 0 bases and J by 5 bases. CDR3 length: 14 residues. In germline, CDR1 is SGDLS, CDR2 YYNGEE. The chain couples TRBV9 to TRBJ1-1, with 7 bases matching TRBD1. The receptor comes from a woman between 65 and 79 years old with acute or convalescent COVID-19. Input material: peripheral blood. DNA for the CDR3: TGTGCCAGCAGCGTAGATAGGGGGCTAACTGAAGCTTTCTTT. Protein: CASSVDRGLTEAFF.